The TCR beta chain described here comes from a study of blood T cell repertoires in COVID-19. In the study overall: Nucleic acid was either cDNA or gDNA, and it came from T cells, B-cell-depleted T cells, or PBMCs.

Assay used: immunoSEQ multiplex PCR; TCRdb lists only in-frame clones, some missing. The data show tens of thousands of clones, more than 70% seen once. The sequenced material came from peripheral blood. This receptor was obtained from a human donor in a cohort sampled during active COVID-19.

The CDR3 sequence: CSVRDSLSGNTIYF. The CDR3 DNA follows: TGCAGCGTCAGGGACAGCCTCTCTGGAAACACCATATATTTT. The rearrangement joins TRBV29-1 to TRBJ1-3; 7 nucleotides line up with TRBD1. Germline loops: CDR1 SQVTM, CDR2 ANQGSEA. Trimming cost V 6 bases and J 0 bases; bases outside gene matches: 5. The CDR3 spans 14 residues.